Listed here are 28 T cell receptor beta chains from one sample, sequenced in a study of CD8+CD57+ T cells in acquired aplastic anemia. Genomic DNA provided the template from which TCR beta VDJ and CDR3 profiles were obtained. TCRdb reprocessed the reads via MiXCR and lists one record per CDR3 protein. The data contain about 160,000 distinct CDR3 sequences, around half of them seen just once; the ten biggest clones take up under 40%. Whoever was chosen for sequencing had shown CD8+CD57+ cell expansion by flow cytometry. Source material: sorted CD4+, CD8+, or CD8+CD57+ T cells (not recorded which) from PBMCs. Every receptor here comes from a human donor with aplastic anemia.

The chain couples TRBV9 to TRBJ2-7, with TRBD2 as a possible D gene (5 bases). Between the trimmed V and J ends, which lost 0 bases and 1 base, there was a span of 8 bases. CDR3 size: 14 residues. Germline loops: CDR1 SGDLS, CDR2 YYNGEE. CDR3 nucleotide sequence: TGTGCCAGCAGCGTAGGAGGGAATTCCTACGAGCAGTACTTC. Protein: CASSVGGNSYEQYF.

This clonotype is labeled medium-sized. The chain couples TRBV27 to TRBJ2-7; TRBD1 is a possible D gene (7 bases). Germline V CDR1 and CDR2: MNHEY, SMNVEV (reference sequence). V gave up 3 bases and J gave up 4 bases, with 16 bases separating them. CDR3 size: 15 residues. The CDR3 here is CASSFRQGGIYEQYF. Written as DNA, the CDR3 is TGTGCCAGCAGTTTTAGGCAGGGGGGTATTTACGAGCAGTACTTC.

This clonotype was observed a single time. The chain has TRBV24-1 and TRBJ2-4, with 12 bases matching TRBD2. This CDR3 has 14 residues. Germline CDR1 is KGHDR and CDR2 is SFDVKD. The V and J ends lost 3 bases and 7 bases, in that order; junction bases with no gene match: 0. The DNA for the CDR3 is TGTGCCACCAGTGATCTAGCGGGAGGGAACATTCAGTACTTC. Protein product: CATSDLAGGNIQYF.

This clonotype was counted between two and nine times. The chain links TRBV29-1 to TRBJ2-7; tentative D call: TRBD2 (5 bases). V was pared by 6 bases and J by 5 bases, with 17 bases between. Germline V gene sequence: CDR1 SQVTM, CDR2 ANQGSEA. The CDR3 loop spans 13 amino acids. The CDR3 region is CSVEVGLVDEQYF. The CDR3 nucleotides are TGCAGCGTGGAGGTAGGGCTTGTCGACGAGCAGTACTTC.

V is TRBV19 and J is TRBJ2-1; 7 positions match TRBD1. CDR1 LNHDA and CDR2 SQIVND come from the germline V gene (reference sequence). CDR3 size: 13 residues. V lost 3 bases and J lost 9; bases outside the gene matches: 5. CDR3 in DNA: TGTGCCAGTAGTATCGGGGCAGGGGGTGAGCAGTTCTTC. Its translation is CASSIGAGGEQFF. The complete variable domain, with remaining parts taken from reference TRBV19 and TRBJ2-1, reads DGGITQSPKYLFRKEGQNVTLSCEQNLNHDAMYWYRQDPGQGLRLIYYSQIVNDFQKGDIAEGYSVSREKKESFPLTVTSAQKNPTAFYLCASSIGAGGEQFFGPGTRLTVL.

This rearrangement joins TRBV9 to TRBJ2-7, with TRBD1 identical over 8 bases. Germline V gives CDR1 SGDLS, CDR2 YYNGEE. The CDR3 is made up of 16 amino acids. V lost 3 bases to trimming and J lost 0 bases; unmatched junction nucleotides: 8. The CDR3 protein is CASSATQGAPSYEQYF. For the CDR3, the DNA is TGTGCCAGCAGCGCAACCCAGGGGGCCCCCTCCTACGAGCAGTACTTC. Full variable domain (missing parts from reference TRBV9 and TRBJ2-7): DSGVTQTPKHLITATGQRVTLRCSPRSGDLSVYWYQQSLDQGLQFLIQYYNGEERAKGNILERFSAQQFPDLHSELNLSSLELGDSALYFCASSATQGAPSYEQYFGPGTRLTVT.

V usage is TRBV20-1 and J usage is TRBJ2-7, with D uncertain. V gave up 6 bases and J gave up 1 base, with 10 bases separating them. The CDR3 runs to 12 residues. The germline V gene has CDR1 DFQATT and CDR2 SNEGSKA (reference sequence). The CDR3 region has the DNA TGCAGTGCCAGCACGGGTTCCTACGAGCAGTACTTC. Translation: CSASTGSYEQYF.

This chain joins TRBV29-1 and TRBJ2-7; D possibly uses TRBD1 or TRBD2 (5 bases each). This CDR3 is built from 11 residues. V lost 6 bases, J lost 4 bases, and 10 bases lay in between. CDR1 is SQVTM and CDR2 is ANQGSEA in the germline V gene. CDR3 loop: CSVADIYEQYF. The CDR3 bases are TGCAGCGTAGCGGACATTTACGAGCAGTACTTC.

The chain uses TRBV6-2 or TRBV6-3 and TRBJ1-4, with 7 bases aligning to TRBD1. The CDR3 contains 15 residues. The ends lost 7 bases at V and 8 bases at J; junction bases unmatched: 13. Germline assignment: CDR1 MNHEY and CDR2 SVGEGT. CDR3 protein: CASTPQGRGNEKLFF. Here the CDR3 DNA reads TGTGCCAGCACCCCCCAGGGCAGGGGGAACGAAAAACTGTTTTTT.

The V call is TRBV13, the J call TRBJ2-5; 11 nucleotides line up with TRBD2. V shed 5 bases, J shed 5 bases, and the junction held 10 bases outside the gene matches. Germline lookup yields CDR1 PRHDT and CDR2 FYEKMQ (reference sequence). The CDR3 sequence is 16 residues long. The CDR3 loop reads CASSNPPGTSGETQYF. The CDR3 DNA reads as TGTGCCAGCAGCAACCCCCCCGGGACTAGCGGCGAGACCCAGTACTTC.

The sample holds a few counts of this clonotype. This CDR3 is CSARGGRPAAHF. The CDR3, as DNA: TGCAGTGCTAGAGGAGGCAGACCTGCCGCTCACTTT. The V call is TRBV20-1, the J call TRBJ1-6; D not resolved. The V gene lost 1 base and the J gene lost 19 bases, with 17 bases spanning the gap. The CDR3 is 12 amino acids. Per germline, CDR1 DFQATT and CDR2 SNEGSKA (reference sequence).

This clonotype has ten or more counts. The CDR3 nucleotides are TGCGCCAGCAGCTTCGGGAGGGACACCGGGGAGCTGTTTTTT. This gives the protein CASSFGRDTGELFF. The chain uses TRBV5-1 and TRBJ2-2, with 8 bases that match TRBD2. Looked up from germline, CDR1 is SGHRS and CDR2 is YFSETQ. V lost 2 bases to trimming and J lost 3 bases; unmatched junction nucleotides: 0. CDR3 length equals 14 residues.

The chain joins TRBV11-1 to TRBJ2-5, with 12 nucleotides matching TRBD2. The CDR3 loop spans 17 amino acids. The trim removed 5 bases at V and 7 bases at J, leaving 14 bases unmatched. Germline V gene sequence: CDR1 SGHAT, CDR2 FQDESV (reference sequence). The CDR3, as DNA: TGTGCCAGCAGCCTCCGCCTAGCGGGGGGGTTTAAGAGGACCCAGTACTTC. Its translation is CASSLRLAGGFKRTQYF.

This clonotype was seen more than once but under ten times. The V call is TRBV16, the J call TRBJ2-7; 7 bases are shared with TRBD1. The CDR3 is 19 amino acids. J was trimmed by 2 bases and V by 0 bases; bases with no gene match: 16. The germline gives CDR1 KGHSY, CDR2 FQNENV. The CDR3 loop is CASSQSRGGQVRWPYEQYF. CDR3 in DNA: TGTGCCAGCAGCCAATCCCGAGGCGGACAGGTAAGGTGGCCCTACGAGCAGTACTTC.

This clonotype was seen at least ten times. CDR3 nucleotide sequence: TGTGCCAGCAGCTTAGAGGTAGAGCACATATATTTT. Protein: CASSLEVEHIYF. This rearrangement joins TRBV13 to TRBJ1-3, with D unclear. Between the trimmed V and J ends, which lost 1 base and 12 bases, there was a span of 10 bases. CDR3 size: 12 residues. Germline CDR1 is PRHDT and CDR2 is FYEKMQ (reference sequence).

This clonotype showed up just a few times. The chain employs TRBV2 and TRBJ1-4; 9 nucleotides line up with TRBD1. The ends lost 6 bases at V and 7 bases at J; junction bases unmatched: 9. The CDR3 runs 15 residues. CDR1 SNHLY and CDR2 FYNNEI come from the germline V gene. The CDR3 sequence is CASRGLTGGPEKLFF. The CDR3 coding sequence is TGTGCCAGCAGGGGCCTTACAGGGGGCCCTGAAAAACTGTTTTTT.

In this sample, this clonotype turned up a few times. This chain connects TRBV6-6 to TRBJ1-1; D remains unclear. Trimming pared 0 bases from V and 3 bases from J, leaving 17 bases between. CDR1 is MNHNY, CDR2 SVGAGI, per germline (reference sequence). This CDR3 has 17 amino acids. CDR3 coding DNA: TGTGCCAGCAGTTACTCGGGATCCCACCCTGGGGACACTGAAGCTTTCTTT. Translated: CASSYSGSHPGDTEAFF.

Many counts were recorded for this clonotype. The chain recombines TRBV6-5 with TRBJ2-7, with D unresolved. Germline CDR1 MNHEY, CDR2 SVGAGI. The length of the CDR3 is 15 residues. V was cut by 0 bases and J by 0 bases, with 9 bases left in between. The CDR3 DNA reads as TGTGCCAGCAGTTACTCTGCTGGAAACTCCTACGAGCAGTACTTC. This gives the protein CASSYSAGNSYEQYF.

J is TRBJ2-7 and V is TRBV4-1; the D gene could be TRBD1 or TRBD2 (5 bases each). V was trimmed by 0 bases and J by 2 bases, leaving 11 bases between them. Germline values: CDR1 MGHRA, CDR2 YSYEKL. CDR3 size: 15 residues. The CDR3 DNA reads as TGCGCCAGCAGCCAAGAGGGGGATTACCCCTACGAGCAGTACTTC. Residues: CASSQEGDYPYEQYF.

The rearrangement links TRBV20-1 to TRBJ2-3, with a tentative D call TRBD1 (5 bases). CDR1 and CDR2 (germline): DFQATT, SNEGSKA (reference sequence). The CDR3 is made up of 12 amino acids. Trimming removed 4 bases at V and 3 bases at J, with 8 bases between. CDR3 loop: CSAKGDTDTQYF. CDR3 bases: TGCAGTGCTAAAGGGGATACAGATACGCAGTATTTT.

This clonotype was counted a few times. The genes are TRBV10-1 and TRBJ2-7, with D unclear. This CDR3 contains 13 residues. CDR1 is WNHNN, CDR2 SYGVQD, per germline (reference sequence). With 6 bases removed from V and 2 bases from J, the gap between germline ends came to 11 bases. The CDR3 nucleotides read TGCGCCAGCAGATACCCCGACACCTACGAGCAGTACTTC. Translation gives CASRYPDTYEQYF.

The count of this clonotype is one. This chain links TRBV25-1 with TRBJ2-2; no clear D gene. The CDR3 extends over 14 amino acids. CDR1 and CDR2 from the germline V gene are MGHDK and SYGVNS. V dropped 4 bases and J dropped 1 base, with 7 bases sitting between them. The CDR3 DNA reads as TGTGCCAGCAGTGGCCCGAGGAACACCGGGGAGCTGTTTTTT. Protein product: CASSGPRNTGELFF.

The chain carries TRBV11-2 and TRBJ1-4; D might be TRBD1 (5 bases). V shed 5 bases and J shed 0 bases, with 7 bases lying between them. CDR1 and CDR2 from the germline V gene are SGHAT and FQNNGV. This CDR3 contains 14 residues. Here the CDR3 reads CASSDRATNEKLFF. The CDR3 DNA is TGTGCCAGCAGCGACAGAGCAACTAATGAAAAACTGTTTTTT.

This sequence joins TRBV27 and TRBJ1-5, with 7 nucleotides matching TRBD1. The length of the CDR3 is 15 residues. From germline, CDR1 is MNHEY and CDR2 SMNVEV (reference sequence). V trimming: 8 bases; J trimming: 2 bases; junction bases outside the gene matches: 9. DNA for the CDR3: TGTGCCAGCCGATCTTTCGGACAGGGCAATCAGCCCCAGCATTTT. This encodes CASRSFGQGNQPQHF.

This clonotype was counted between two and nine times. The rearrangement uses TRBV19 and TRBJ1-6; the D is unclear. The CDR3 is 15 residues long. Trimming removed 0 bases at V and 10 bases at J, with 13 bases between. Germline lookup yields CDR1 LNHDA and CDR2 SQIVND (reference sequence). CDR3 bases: TGTGCCAGTAGTATAGATCGAGCCGCTCAGTCACCCCTCCACTTT. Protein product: CASSIDRAAQSPLHF. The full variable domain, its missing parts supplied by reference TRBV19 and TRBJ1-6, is DGGITQSPKYLFRKEGQNVTLSCEQNLNHDAMYWYRQDPGQGLRLIYYSQIVNDFQKGDIAEGYSVSREKKESFPLTVTSAQKNPTAFYLCASSIDRAAQSPLHFGNGTRLTVT.

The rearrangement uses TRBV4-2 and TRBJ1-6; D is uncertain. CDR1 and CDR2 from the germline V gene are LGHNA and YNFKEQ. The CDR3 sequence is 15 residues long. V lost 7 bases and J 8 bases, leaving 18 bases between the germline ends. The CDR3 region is CASNTDGRWDSPLHF. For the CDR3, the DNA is TGTGCCAGCAACACCGACGGCCGGTGGGATTCACCCCTCCACTTT.

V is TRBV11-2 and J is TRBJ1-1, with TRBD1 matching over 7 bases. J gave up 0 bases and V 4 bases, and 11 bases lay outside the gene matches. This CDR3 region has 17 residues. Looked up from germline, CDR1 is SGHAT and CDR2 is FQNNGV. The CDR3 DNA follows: TGTGCCAGCAGCTCAAAGTCGACAGGGAACCTGAACACTGAAGCTTTCTTT. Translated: CASSSKSTGNLNTEAFF.

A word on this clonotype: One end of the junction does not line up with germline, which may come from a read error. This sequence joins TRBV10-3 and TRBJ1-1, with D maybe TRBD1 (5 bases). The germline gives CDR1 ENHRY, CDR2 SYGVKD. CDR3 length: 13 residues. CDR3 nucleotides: TGTGCCAGCAGTTTATCGGGGCCCACTGAAGCTTTCTTT. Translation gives CASSLSGPTEAFF.